A selection of T cell receptor beta chains follows, all from one sample in a study of OX40 agonist ivuxolimab in advanced cancers. Some clones are missing from TCRdb's copy, which holds only in-frame ones; the method was immunoSEQ multiplex PCR. The data contain 74,000 or so clones, roughly 88% of them singletons. Material: CD4+ or CD8+ T cells sorted from blood, obtained in a trial of the OX40 agonist ivuxolimab. All receptors come from an adult with an advanced solid tumor such as melanoma, head and neck, liver or kidney cancer. CDR3s include the opening cysteine and the closing phenylalanine or tryptophan. The D gene is left open where the match is weak. Clone sizes are given selectively: once, few, many, or a class where the clone is expanded.

size: NA
D: TRBD1
V: TRBV19
J: TRBJ2-3
CDR3: CASSKFLMGQGKADTQYF
DNA: TGTGCCAGTAGTAAATTCTTGATGGGACAGGGTAAAGCAGATACGCAGTATTTT

size: NA
D: TRBD2
V: TRBV10-2
J: TRBJ2-3
CDR3: CASTEAGVGTDTQYF
DNA: TGCGCCAGCACTGAAGCGGGAGTTGGCACAGATACGCAGTATTTT

size: NA
D: NA
V: TRBV5-5
J: TRBJ1-2
CDR3: CASSLIVGGYTF
DNA: TGTGCCAGCAGCTTGATAGTCGGCGGCTACACCTTC

size: once
D: NA
V: TRBV18
J: TRBJ2-1
CDR3: CASSPATYNGQFF
DNA: TGTGCCAGCTCACCGGCCACCTACAATGGGCAGTTCTTC

size: NA
D: TRBD1
V: TRBV11-3
J: TRBJ2-1
CDR3: CASSLPGQKYNEQFF
DNA: TGTGCCAGCAGCTTACCGGGACAGAAGTACAATGAGCAGTTCTTC

size: NA
D: NA
V: TRBV11-3
J: TRBJ2-5
CDR3: CASSLVRAQETQYF
DNA: TGTGCCAGCAGCTTAGTCCGGGCGCAGGAGACCCAGTACTTC

size: NA
D: NA
V: TRBV2
J: TRBJ1-2
CDR3: CASSAWGGHGYTF
DNA: TGTGCCAGCAGTGCCTGGGGAGGGCATGGCTACACCTTC

size: NA
D: NA
V: TRBV28
J: TRBJ1-5
CDR3: CASSPGGAGNQPQHF
DNA: TGTGCCAGCAGCCCTGGGGGGGCAGGCAATCAGCCCCAGCATTTT

size: NA
D: TRBD1
V: TRBV7-9
J: TRBJ1-1
CDR3: CASSAPDRGSAFF
DNA: TGTGCCAGCAGCGCACCAGACAGGGGATCAGCTTTCTTT

size: NA
D: NA
V: TRBV19
J: TRBJ1-2
CDR3: CAVRSTSEGYTF
DNA: TGTGCAGTACGGAGCACTTCGGAAGGCTACACCTTC

size: NA
D: TRBD1
V: TRBV6-1
J: TRBJ1-2
CDR3: CASRPGQQSYGYTF
DNA: TGTGCCAGCAGACCGGGACAGCAATCCTATGGCTACACCTTC

size: few
D: NA
V: TRBV6-5
J: TRBJ2-3
CDR3: CASRTEPSTDTQYF
DNA: TGTGCCAGCAGGACAGAACCTAGCACAGATACGCAGTATTTT

size: NA
D: NA
V: TRBV11-3
J: TRBJ2-2
CDR3: CASSLNSNTGELFF
DNA: TGTGCCAGCAGCTTAAATTCGAACACCGGGGAGCTGTTTTTT

size: NA
D: TRBD1
V: TRBV19
J: TRBJ1-2
CDR3: CASSPGQGQEYGYTF
DNA: TGTGCCAGTAGTCCTGGACAGGGCCAAGAATATGGCTACACCTTC

size: NA
D: TRBD1
V: TRBV6-5
J: TRBJ1-5
CDR3: CASSSSRGQNQPQHF
DNA: TGTGCCAGCAGTTCATCCAGGGGGCAGAATCAGCCCCAGCATTTT

size: once
D: NA
V: TRBV27
J: TRBJ2-2
CDR3: CASSLSWNTGELFF
DNA: TGTGCCAGCAGTTTATCGTGGAACACCGGGGAGCTGTTTTTT

size: once
D: TRBD1
V: TRBV6-6
J: TRBJ1-2
CDR3: CASSPLQGNTYQGYTF
DNA: TGTGCCAGCAGCCCCCTACAGGGGAACACCTATCAGGGCTACACCTTC

size: NA
D: NA
V: TRBV6-6
J: TRBJ2-5
CDR3: CASSTPQETQYF
DNA: TGTGCCAGCAGTACCCCTCAGGAGACCCAGTACTTC

size: NA
D: NA
V: TRBV29-1
J: TRBJ2-3
CDR3: CSVRVSSTDTQYF
DNA: TGCAGCGTTAGGGTCTCGAGCACAGATACGCAGTATTTT

size: once
D: NA
V: TRBV30
J: TRBJ2-5
CDR3: CAWAPRQETQYF
DNA: TGTGCCTGGGCTCCTAGACAAGAGACCCAGTACTTC

size: NA
D: NA
V: TRBV9
J: TRBJ2-7
CDR3: CASSVEGWRSAEQYF
DNA: TGTGCCAGCAGCGTAGAGGGGTGGCGAAGCGCCGAGCAGTACTTC

size: NA
D: TRBD1
V: TRBV28
J: TRBJ2-4
CDR3: CASSLAGTGQNIQYF
DNA: TGTGCCAGCAGTTTAGCCGGGACAGGGCAAAACATTCAGTACTTC

size: NA
D: NA
V: TRBV9
J: TRBJ2-1
CDR3: CASSIGLSGVNGQFF
DNA: TGTGCCAGCAGCATCGGACTATCGGGAGTTAATGGGCAGTTCTTC

size: NA
D: TRBD2
V: TRBV5-4
J: TRBJ2-3
CDR3: CASSQGLAVGSTDTQYF
DNA: TGTGCCAGCAGCCAGGGACTAGCGGTGGGAAGCACAGATACGCAGTATTTT

size: NA
D: TRBD1
V: TRBV10-3
J: TRBJ1-1
CDR3: CAISEGQGPYTEAFF
DNA: TGTGCCATCAGTGAGGGACAGGGGCCATACACTGAAGCTTTCTTT

size: NA
D: NA
V: TRBV19
J: TRBJ2-7
CDR3: CASSAGTALYEQYF
DNA: TGTGCCAGTAGTGCGGGGACAGCCCTCTACGAGCAGTACTTC

size: NA
D: NA
V: TRBV7-9
J: TRBJ2-5
CDR3: CASSRSGPGAQYF
DNA: TGTGCCAGCAGCCGTTCCGGGCCTGGCGCGCAGTACTTC

size: NA
D: TRBD1
V: TRBV5-6
J: TRBJ1-3
CDR3: CASSSTGGSGNTIYF
DNA: TGTGCCAGCAGCTCGACAGGGGGCTCTGGAAACACCATATATTTT

size: NA
D: NA
V: TRBV7-7
J: TRBJ2-2
CDR3: CASSSNLNTGELFF
DNA: TGTGCCAGCAGCTCCAACCTGAACACCGGGGAGCTGTTTTTT

size: NA
D: NA
V: TRBV28
J: TRBJ2-5
CDR3: CASNGEGGASQETQYF
DNA: TGTGCCAGCAACGGAGAAGGGGGGGCATCCCAAGAGACCCAGTACTTC

size: NA
D: NA
V: TRBV14
J: TRBJ1-1
CDR3: CASSHREANTEAFF
DNA: TGTGCCAGCAGCCATCGGGAAGCGAACACTGAAGCTTTCTTT

size: NA
D: NA
V: TRBV30
J: TRBJ2-3
CDR3: CALTGFNGDTQYF
DNA: TGTGCCCTAACAGGGTTTAATGGAGATACGCAGTATTTT

size: NA
D: NA
V: TRBV28
J: TRBJ2-5
CDR3: CASSSHGVQETQYF
DNA: TGTGCCAGCAGTTCCCATGGTGTGCAGGAGACCCAGTACTTC

size: NA
D: NA
V: TRBV6-5
J: TRBJ1-1
CDR3: CASSYSSGADTEAFF
DNA: TGTGCCAGCAGTTACTCGAGCGGGGCGGACACTGAAGCTTTCTTT

size: NA
D: NA
V: TRBV6-5
J: TRBJ2-7
CDR3: CASSYRAGSGSYEQYF
DNA: TGTGCCAGCAGTTACCGAGCAGGTAGCGGATCCTACGAGCAGTACTTC

size: NA
D: TRBD2
V: TRBV7-8
J: TRBJ2-7
CDR3: CASSLVTSGGPLSSYEQYF
DNA: TGTGCCAGCAGCTTAGTGACTAGCGGGGGCCCCCTGAGCTCCTACGAGCAGTACTTC

size: NA
D: TRBD2
V: TRBV9
J: TRBJ2-1
CDR3: CASSVGTAGGEQFF
DNA: TGTGCCAGCAGCGTAGGGACCGCCGGGGGGGAGCAGTTCTTC

size: NA
D: TRBD2
V: TRBV2
J: TRBJ2-3
CDR3: CASSVFGGGGNTDTQYF
DNA: TGTGCCAGCAGTGTTTTTGGCGGCGGGGGGAACACAGATACGCAGTATTTT

size: NA
D: NA
V: TRBV6-4
J: TRBJ1-3
CDR3: CASIGQGASGNTIYF
DNA: TGTGCCAGCATAGGCCAGGGCGCCTCTGGAAACACCATATATTTT

size: NA
D: TRBD1
V: TRBV6-5
J: TRBJ1-5
CDR3: CASSFDRDQPQHF
DNA: TGTGCCAGCAGTTTTGACAGGGACCAGCCCCAGCATTTT

size: NA
D: TRBD1
V: TRBV4-1
J: TRBJ2-4
CDR3: CASSPLVGAGGFLAKNIQYF
DNA: TGCGCCAGCAGCCCCCTCGTAGGCGCAGGGGGCTTTCTAGCCAAAAACATTCAGTACTTC

size: NA
D: NA
V: TRBV11-2
J: TRBJ1-2
CDR3: CASSLDPERGLHGYTF
DNA: TGTGCCAGCAGCTTAGATCCGGAGAGGGGATTACATGGCTACACCTTC

size: NA
D: NA
V: TRBV5-1
J: TRBJ2-3
CDR3: CASSSSPSSTDTQYF
DNA: TGCGCCAGCAGCTCGTCACCATCCAGCACAGATACGCAGTATTTT